One and the same sample provided the 9 T cell receptor beta chains below, sequenced in a study of cytomegalovirus exposure and HLA in healthy donors. PCR amplification relied on 60 Vbeta primers (plus 13 Jbeta primers). Produced via immunoSEQ multiplex PCR; TCRdb's table is partial and in-frame only. This sample has some 160,000 clones; around 77% occur once, and the top ten carry approximately 1.6%. What was sequenced was PBMCs. These receptor sequences come from a woman in her thirties in good health and CMV-seronegative.

The genes are TRBV19 and TRBJ1-3; D may be TRBD1 (5 bases). Germline V gene lookup returns CDR1 LNHDA and CDR2 SQIVND (reference sequence). The length of the CDR3 is 16 residues. The V end was cut by 6 bases, the J end by 3 bases, with 18 bases between. Here the CDR3 reads CASSPSAGHSGNTIYF. The CDR3 DNA reads TGTGCCAGTAGCCCCTCTGCGGGGCACAGTGGAAACACCATATATTTT.

The chain uses TRBV13 and TRBJ2-7, with TRBD1 identical over 7 bases. This CDR3 is 15 amino acids long. V lost 4 bases and J lost 5; bases outside the gene matches: 11. Germline loops: CDR1 PRHDT, CDR2 FYEKMQ (reference sequence). CDR3 DNA sequence: TGTGCCAGCAGCTCTGGTGAGGGGGCATCCCACGAGCAGTACTTC. This sequence encodes CASSSGEGASHEQYF.

The chain links TRBV7-3 to TRBJ2-1; TRBD2 agrees at 8 bases. V lost 5 bases, J lost 4 bases, and 7 bases stayed unmatched. Looked up from germline, CDR1 is SGHTA and CDR2 is FQGTGA. This CDR3 contains 15 residues. The CDR3 loop is CASSRSGTTYNEQFF. The CDR3, as DNA: TGTGCCAGCAGCCGTAGCGGGACGACGTACAATGAGCAGTTCTTC.

The chain is built from TRBV30 and TRBJ1-1; the D is unclear. V lost 0 bases to trimming and J lost 3 bases, with 8 bases between them. The CDR3 covers 13 residues. Germline assignment: CDR1 GTSNPN and CDR2 SVGIG (reference sequence). Here the CDR3 DNA reads TGTGCCTGGAGTGTACTCGGGTACACTGAAGCTTTCTTT. Translating it yields CAWSVLGYTEAFF. The full variable domain, completed using reference TRBV30 and TRBJ1-1, is SQTIHQWPATLVQPVGSPLSLECTVEGTSNPNLYWYRQAAGRGLQLLFYSVGIGQISSEVPQNLSASRPQDRQFILSSKKLLLSDSGFYLCAWSVLGYTEAFFGQGTRLTVV.

V is TRBV6-5 and J is TRBJ2-2; 7 bases line up with TRBD1. The germline V gene encodes CDR1 MNHEY and CDR2 SVGAGI. V dropped 7 bases and J dropped 6; count of bases not matched to a gene: 5. There are 13 residues in the CDR3. The CDR3 is CASKRQGPGELFF. The CDR3 DNA reads as TGTGCCAGCAAGCGACAGGGTCCCGGGGAGCTGTTTTTT.

The chain is built from TRBV7-3 and TRBJ2-4, with TRBD1 identical over 8 bases. This CDR3 is 14 amino acids long. Germline V gene data show CDR1 as SGHTA and CDR2 as FQGTGA. Losses at the gene ends were 5 bases for V and 5 bases for J; bases not matched to a gene: 5. This chain's CDR3 is CASSRDRSENIQYF. DNA for the CDR3: TGTGCCAGCAGCCGGGACAGGTCGGAAAACATTCAGTACTTC.

V gene TRBV27 combines with J gene TRBJ2-7; D may be TRBD2 (7 bases). In germline, CDR1 is MNHEY, CDR2 SMNVEV (reference sequence). V was clipped by 7 bases and J by 3 bases, with 22 bases between them. The CDR3 runs to 16 residues. CDR3 in DNA: TGTGCCAGCATAGGTCGGGGGGCAGGGAGGGGCTACGAGCAGTACTTC. Its protein product is CASIGRGAGRGYEQYF.

This rearrangement joins TRBV7-3 to TRBJ1-2, with D possibly being TRBD1 (5 bases). CDR1 and CDR2 (germline): SGHTA, FQGTGA. The V gene lost 2 bases and the J gene lost 1 base, with 11 bases spanning the gap. The CDR3 loop spans 15 amino acids. Here the CDR3 reads CASSLGAELNYGYTF. The CDR3 DNA follows: TGTGCCAGCAGCTTAGGGGCAGAACTTAACTATGGCTACACCTTC.

V is TRBV6-6 and J is TRBJ2-1; TRBD2 might be the D (7 bases). The CDR3 spans 15 residues. V was cut by 6 bases and J by 4 bases, with 16 bases left in between. The germline CDR1 and CDR2 sequences are MNHNY and SVGAGI (reference sequence). The CDR3 DNA reads as TGTGCCAGCAGGCTAGGGGGGGGACCTTACAATGAGCAGTTCTTC. It yields the protein CASRLGGGPYNEQFF.